Below are 15 T cell receptor beta chains sequenced from a single sample in a study of blood T cell repertoires in COVID-19. TCRdb's table, derived via immunoSEQ multiplex PCR, lists solely in-frame clones and lacks some. The table records under 350,000 clones, roughly 90% of them present only once. Sequenced input: PBMCs or T cells enriched from blood (not recorded which). The receptors here all came from a woman between 35 and 50 years old who had recovered from COVID-19.

The chain has TRBV19 and TRBJ2-1; 7 bases are shared with TRBD2. The germline gives CDR1 LNHDA, CDR2 SQIVND (reference sequence). There are 14 residues in the CDR3. Trimming cost V 10 bases and J 6 bases; bases outside gene matches: 12. The CDR3 here is CATALRENFNEQFF. The DNA for the CDR3 is TGTGCCACGGCACTGCGGGAGAATTTCAATGAGCAGTTCTTC.

This chain joins TRBV25-1 and TRBJ2-2, with 7 nucleotides matching TRBD1. V dropped 4 bases and J dropped 6; count of bases not matched to a gene: 2. The CDR3 is made up of 13 amino acids. The germline V gene encodes CDR1 MGHDK and CDR2 SYGVNS. The CDR3 region has the DNA TGTGCCAGCAGTGCAAGGGGGCCCGGGGAGCTGTTTTTT. This gives the protein CASSARGPGELFF.

This clone showed up just once. This CDR3 is CASSTAGTSGTGELFF. The CDR3 DNA sequence: TGTGCCAGCAGCACTGCCGGGACTAGCGGGACCGGGGAGCTGTTTTTT. This chain connects TRBV21-1 to TRBJ2-2; the table gives TRBD2 as D, unverified against the DNA. TRBV21-1 is labeled a pseudogene. The CDR3 contains 16 residues.

The chain has TRBV5-1 and TRBJ2-1; 11 bases agree with TRBD2. The CDR3 is made up of 16 amino acids. Germline V gene lookup returns CDR1 SGHRS and CDR2 YFSETQ. V lost 4 bases to trimming and J lost 6 bases; unmatched junction nucleotides: 9. The CDR3 coding sequence is TGCGCCAGCAGCCGGAACCTAGCGGGAGGTGTCAATGAGCAGTTCTTC. This gives the protein CASSRNLAGGVNEQFF.

The genes are TRBV7-2 and TRBJ1-1; TRBD1 matches 10 bases. The CDR3 is made up of 13 amino acids. CDR1 and CDR2 (germline): SGHTA, FQGNSA. V was pared by 6 bases and J by 4 bases, with 2 bases of the junction left unmatched. The CDR3 coding sequence is TGTGCCAGCAGGGGACAGGGGAGCACTGAAGCTTTCTTT. It specifies CASRGQGSTEAFF.

V is TRBV4-1 and J is TRBJ2-7, with a possible D match to TRBD1 (5 bases). Trimming left V 1 base short and J 3 bases short, with 13 bases between. The CDR3 loop spans 15 amino acids. The germline V gene has CDR1 MGHRA and CDR2 YSYEKL. The CDR3 coding sequence is TGCGCCAGCAGCCAAGTTTGGGCGCAGGGCTACGAGCAGTACTTC. Translation gives CASSQVWAQGYEQYF.

V gene TRBV3-1 (or the pseudogene TRBV3-2) combines with J gene TRBJ2-5; D may be TRBD1 (6 bases). V was shortened by 2 bases and J by 2 bases, with 12 bases between the two germline ends. Germline CDR1 reads LGHDT; CDR2 reads YNNKEL (reference sequence). The CDR3 totals 15 residues. The CDR3 here is CASSQLTGFQETQYF. The CDR3 DNA is TGTGCCAGCAGCCAACTGACAGGATTTCAAGAGACCCAGTACTTC.

The chain is built from TRBV3-1 (or the pseudogene TRBV3-2) and TRBJ2-5, with D perhaps matching TRBD1 (5 bases). Germline CDR1 and CDR2: LGHDT and YNNKEL (reference sequence). The CDR3 is made up of 13 amino acids. V was clipped by 4 bases and J by 4 bases, with 10 bases between them. This CDR3 reads CASSPSTGETQYF. CDR3 bases: TGTGCCAGCAGCCCCTCAACAGGAGAGACCCAGTACTTC.

About this clone itself: Germline is not matched at one junction end, which may reflect a read error. The gene calls are TRBV27 and TRBJ2-4; weak D call: TRBD1 (5 bases). The CDR3 totals 16 residues. Per the germline V gene, CDR1 is MNHEY and CDR2 is SMNVEV (reference sequence). Written as DNA, the CDR3 is TGTGCCACCAGTCTTGAAGGGGATTGGGCCAAAAACATTCAGTACTTC. As protein: CATSLEGDWAKNIQYF.

The chain carries TRBV6-5 and TRBJ2-7, with D possibly being TRBD1 (5 bases). V shed 5 bases and J shed 2 bases, with 10 bases lying between them. Germline CDR1 reads MNHEY; CDR2 reads SVGAGI. The CDR3 totals 13 residues. As DNA, the CDR3 is TGTGCCAGCAGTCCCGACAGAGCCTACGAGCAGTACTTC. It specifies CASSPDRAYEQYF.

The chain employs TRBV18 and TRBJ2-7; maybe TRBD2 (6 bases). From germline, CDR1 is KGHSH and CDR2 LQKENI. Trimming stripped 2 bases from V and 8 bases from J, with 10 bases between. The CDR3 runs to 12 residues. The CDR3 coding sequence is TGTGCCAGCTCACCAGGGACTGGTAAGCAGTACTTC. Translation: CASSPGTGKQYF.

Points on this clone: A read error may produce the germline difference seen at one junction end. This chain connects TRBV5-1 to TRBJ2-1; TRBD2 matches 9 bases. Germline V gene lookup returns CDR1 SGHRS and CDR2 YFSETQ. The CDR3 covers 13 residues. The CDR3: CASSLKFGTSLLF. The CDR3 nucleotides are TGCGCCAGCAGCTTGAAGTTTGGGACTAGCCTACTCTTC.

The rearrangement uses TRBV30 and TRBJ1-1, with 7 nucleotides matching TRBD1. V gave up 4 bases and J gave up 2 bases; unmatched junction bases: 4. Germline-derived CDR1 and CDR2 are GTSNPN and SVGIG (reference sequence). The CDR3 sequence is 13 residues long. The CDR3 sequence: CAWKGQDNTEAFF. CDR3 in DNA: TGTGCCTGGAAAGGACAGGACAACACTGAAGCTTTCTTT.

This rearrangement joins TRBV30 to TRBJ1-1; 7 bases are shared with TRBD1. V trimming: 1 base; J trimming: 11 bases; junction bases outside the gene matches: 7. Germline V gene data show CDR1 as GTSNPN and CDR2 as SVGIG (reference sequence). The CDR3 sequence is 12 residues long. The CDR3 DNA is TGTGCCTGGAGTGATGACAGGGTTGGCGCTTTCTTT. It is translated as CAWSDDRVGAFF.

The chain carries TRBV2 and TRBJ1-2; D unclear. Germline CDR1 SNHLY, CDR2 FYNNEI. Between the trimmed V and J ends, which lost 8 bases and 4 bases, there was a span of 17 bases. This CDR3 region has 14 residues. The CDR3, as DNA: TGTGCCAGCTCCCCAACCACCCGGGTCTATGGCTACACCTTC. Translating gives CASSPTTRVYGYTF.